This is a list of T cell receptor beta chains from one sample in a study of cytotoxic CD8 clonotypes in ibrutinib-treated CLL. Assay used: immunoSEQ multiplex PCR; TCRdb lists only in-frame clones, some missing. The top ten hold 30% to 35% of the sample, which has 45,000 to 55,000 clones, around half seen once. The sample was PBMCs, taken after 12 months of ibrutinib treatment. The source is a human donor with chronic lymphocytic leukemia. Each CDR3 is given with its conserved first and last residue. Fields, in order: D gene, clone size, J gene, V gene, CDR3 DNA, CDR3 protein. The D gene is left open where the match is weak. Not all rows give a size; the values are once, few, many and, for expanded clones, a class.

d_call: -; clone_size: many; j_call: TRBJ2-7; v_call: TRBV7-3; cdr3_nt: TGTGCCAGCAGCTTAGAGCTAAAAGGGGTCTCCGAGCAGTACTTC; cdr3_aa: CASSLELKGVSEQYF
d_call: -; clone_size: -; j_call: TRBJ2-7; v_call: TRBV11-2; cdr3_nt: TGTGCCAGCAGCTTAGGTTATTCCTCCTACGAGCAGTACTTC; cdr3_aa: CASSLGYSSYEQYF
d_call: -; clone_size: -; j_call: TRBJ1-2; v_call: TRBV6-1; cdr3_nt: TGTGCCAGCAGTGAGACGGCGCCCCTTGGCTACACCTTC; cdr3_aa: CASSETAPLGYTF
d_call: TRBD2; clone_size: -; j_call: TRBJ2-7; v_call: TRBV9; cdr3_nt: TGTGCCAGCAGCGCCACTAGCGTATCCTACGAGCAGTACTTC; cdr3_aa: CASSATSVSYEQYF
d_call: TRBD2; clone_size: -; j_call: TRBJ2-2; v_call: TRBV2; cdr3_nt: TGTGCCACTACGTTAGCGGGAGTAGTCCCCGGGGAGCTGTTTTTT; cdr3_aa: CATTLAGVVPGELFF
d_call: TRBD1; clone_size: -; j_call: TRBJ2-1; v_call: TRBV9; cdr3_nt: TGTGCCAGCAGCTCCGAGGACAGGCCCTACAATGAGCAGTTCTTC; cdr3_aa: CASSSEDRPYNEQFF
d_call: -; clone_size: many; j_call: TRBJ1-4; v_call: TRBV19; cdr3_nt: TGTGCCAGTAGTAGACGGGATCTTCGAACACGTTATAATGAAAAACTGTTTTTT; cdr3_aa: CASSRRDLRTRYNEKLFF
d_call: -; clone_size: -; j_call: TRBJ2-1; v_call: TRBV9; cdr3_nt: TGTGCCAGCAGCGTAGATAGCTACGGTGAGCAGTTCTTC; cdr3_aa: CASSVDSYGEQFF
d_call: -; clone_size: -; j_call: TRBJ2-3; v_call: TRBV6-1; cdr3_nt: TGTGCCAGCAGTGAATGGGGGTCAGGGGGCACAGATACGCAGTATTTT; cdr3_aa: CASSEWGSGGTDTQYF
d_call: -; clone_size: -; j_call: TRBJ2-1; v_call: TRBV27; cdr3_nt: TGTGCCAGCAGTTTTTTGCCAGCTTCCCTATTCGACAATGAGCAGTTCTTC; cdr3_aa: CASSFLPASLFDNEQFF
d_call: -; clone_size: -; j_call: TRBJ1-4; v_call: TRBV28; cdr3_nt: TGTGCCAGCAGTTTATGGCAGGATGAAAAACTGTTTTTT; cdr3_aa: CASSLWQDEKLFF
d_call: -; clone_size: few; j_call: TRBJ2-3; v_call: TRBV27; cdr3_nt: TGTGCCAGCAACGGGGACCCGACGGGTGGGTACACAGATACGCAGTATTTT; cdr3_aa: CASNGDPTGGYTDTQYF
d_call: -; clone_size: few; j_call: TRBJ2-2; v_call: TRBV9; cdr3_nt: TGTGCCAGCAGCGTAGACCAGACCGGGGAGCTGTTTTTT; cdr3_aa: CASSVDQTGELFF
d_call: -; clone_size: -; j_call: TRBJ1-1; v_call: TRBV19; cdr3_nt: TGTGCCAGTAGTATAACACCCCAGACGAACACTGAAGCTTTCTTT; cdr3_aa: CASSITPQTNTEAFF
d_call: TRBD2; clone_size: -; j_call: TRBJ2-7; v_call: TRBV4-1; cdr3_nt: TGCGCCAGCAGCCAAGGGTCCGGGCTAGCGGGATTCTCGCAGTACTTC; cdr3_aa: CASSQGSGLAGFSQYF
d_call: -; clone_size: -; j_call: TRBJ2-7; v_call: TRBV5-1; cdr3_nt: TGCGCCAGCAGCTTGGCTAGCGAGTACGAGCAGTACTTC; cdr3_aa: CASSLASEYEQYF
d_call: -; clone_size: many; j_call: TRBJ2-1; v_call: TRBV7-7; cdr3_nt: TGTGCTAGCAGCTTAGATAGGGGGGGCTACAATGAGCAGTTCTTC; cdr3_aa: CASSLDRGGYNEQFF
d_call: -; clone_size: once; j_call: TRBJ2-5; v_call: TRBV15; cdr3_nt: TGTGCCACCAGCACAAGAAGTGGCAGGGCAGAGACCCAGTACTTC; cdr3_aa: CATSTRSGRAETQYF
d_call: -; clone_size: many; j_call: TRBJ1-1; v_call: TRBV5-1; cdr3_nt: TGCGCCAGCAGGGGGGTTGGAATGAACACTGAAGCTTTCTTT; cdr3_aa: CASRGVGMNTEAFF
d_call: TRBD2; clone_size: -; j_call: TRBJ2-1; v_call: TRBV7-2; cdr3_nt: TGTGCCAGCAGCGCGAACAGACTAGCGGGACACTCCTACAATGAGCAGTTCTTC; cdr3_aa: CASSANRLAGHSYNEQFF
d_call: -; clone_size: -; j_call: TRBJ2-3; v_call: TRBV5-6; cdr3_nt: TGTGCCAGCTCCAGGGATCGAACAGATACGCAGTATTTT; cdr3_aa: CASSRDRTDTQYF
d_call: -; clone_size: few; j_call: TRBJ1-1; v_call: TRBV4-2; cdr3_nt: TGTGCCAGCAGCCAAAATAGGCAGGAAGCTTTCTTT; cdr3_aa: CASSQNRQEAFF
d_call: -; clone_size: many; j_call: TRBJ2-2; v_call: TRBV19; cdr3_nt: TGTGCCAGTAACCCACAGGGAATGACCTCCGGGGAGCTGTTTTTT; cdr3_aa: CASNPQGMTSGELFF
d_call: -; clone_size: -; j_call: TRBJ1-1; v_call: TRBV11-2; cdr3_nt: TGTGCCAGTACCCAAGCGGCAGGAAGGACTGAAGCTTTCTTT; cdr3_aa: CASTQAAGRTEAFF
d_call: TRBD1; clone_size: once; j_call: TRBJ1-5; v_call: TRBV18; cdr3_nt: TGTGCCAGCTCCCCATTCCCGGGACAGGGAGGGAATCAGCCCCAGCATTTT; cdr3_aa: CASSPFPGQGGNQPQHF
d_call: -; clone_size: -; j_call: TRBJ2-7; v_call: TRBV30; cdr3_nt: TGTGCCCGGTCCGGGATCGGCTCCTACGAGCAGTACTTC; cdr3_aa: CARSGIGSYEQYF
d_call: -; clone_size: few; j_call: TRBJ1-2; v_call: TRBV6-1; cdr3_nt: TGTGCCAGCAGTCCCGGGACGAACTATGGCTACACCTTC; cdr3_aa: CASSPGTNYGYTF
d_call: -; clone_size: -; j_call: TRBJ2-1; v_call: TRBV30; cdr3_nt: TGTGCCTGGAGTCCTGTAAATGAGCAGTTCTTC; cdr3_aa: CAWSPVNEQFF
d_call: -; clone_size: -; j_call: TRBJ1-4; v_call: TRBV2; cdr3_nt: TGTGCCAGCACTCAAAGCGTGGGAGAAAAACTGTTTTTT; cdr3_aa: CASTQSVGEKLFF
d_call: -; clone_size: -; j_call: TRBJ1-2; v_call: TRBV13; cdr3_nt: TGTGCCAGCAGCTTAGATCGTGGCTACACCTTC; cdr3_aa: CASSLDRGYTF
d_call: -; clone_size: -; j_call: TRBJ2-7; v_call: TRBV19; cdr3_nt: TGTGCCAGTAGTGTTGGCTTGCGGGGACGGACAGCCTACGAGCAGTACTTC; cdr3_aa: CASSVGLRGRTAYEQYF
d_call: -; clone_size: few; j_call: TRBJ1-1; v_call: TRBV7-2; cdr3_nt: TGTGCCAGCAGCATTGACTGGGGCACTGAAGCTTTCTTT; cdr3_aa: CASSIDWGTEAFF
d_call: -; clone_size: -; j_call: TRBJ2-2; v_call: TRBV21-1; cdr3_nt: TGTGCCAGCAGCTTCCCCCCCCCATTTTGCGGGAGTAGCCCCGGGGAGCTGTTTTTT; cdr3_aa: CASSFPPPFCGSSPGELFF
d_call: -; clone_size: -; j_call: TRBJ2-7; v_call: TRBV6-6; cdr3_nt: TGTGCCAGCAGTTACGTACAGGGCTACGAGCAGTACTTC; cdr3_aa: CASSYVQGYEQYF
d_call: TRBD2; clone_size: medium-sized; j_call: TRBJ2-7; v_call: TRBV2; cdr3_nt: TGTGCCAGCAGGCCCGGGGGGTTCTACGAGCAGTACTTC; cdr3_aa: CASRPGGFYEQYF
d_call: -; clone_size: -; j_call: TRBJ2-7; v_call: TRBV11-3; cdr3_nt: TGTGCCAGCAGCTTAGATAGGCCCCCAGGGGAGCAGTACTTC; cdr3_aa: CASSLDRPPGEQYF
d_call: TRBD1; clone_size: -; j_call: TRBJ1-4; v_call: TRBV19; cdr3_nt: TGTGCCAGTAGTATGTGGACAGGGGGAAGTGAAAAACTGTTTTTT; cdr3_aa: CASSMWTGGSEKLFF
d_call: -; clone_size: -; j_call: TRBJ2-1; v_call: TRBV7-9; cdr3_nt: TGTGCCAGCAGCTTAGCGCGGGCAGGGGGGAATGAGCAGTTCTTC; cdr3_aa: CASSLARAGGNEQFF
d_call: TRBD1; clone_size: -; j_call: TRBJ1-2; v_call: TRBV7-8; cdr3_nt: TGTGCCAGCAGCTTTTTACAGGGGAACTATGGCTACACCTTC; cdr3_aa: CASSFLQGNYGYTF
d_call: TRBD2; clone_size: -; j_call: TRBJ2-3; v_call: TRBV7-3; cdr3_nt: TGTGCCAGCAGCGCAGGACTAGCGGGAGGAGTAGATACGCAGTATTTT; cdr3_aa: CASSAGLAGGVDTQYF
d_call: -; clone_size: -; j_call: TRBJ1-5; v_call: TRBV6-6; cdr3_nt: TGTGCCAGCAGTTACGTCGAACAGCCCCAGCATTTT; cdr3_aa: CASSYVEQPQHF
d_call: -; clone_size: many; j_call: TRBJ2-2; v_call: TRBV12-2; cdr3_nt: TGTGCAAGTCGCTTAGATCGGCTAGCGGGAGGAGACCGGGGAGCTGTTTTT; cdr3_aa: CASRLDRLAGGDRGAVF
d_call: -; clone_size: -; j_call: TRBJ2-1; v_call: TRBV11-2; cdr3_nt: TGTGCCAGCAGCTTAGAGTCGAAATCTCGGCAGTTCTTC; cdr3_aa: CASSLESKSRQFF
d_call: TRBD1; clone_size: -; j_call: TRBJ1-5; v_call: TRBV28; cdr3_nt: TGTGCCAGCAGCCCCCCGACAGGGGGCCCGCGGCCCCAGCATTTT; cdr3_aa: CASSPPTGGPRPQHF
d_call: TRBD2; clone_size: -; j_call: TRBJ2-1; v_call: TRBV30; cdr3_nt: TGTGCCTGGTCCCCGCTAGCGGGGGGGAATGAGCAGTTCTTC; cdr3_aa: CAWSPLAGGNEQFF
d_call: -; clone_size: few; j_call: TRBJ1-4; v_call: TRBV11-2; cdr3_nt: TGTGCCAGCAGCCCCAGCTCAGGGGTCAGAAATGAAAAACTGTTTTTT; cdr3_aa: CASSPSSGVRNEKLFF
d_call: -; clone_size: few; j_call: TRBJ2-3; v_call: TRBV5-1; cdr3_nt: TGCGCCAGCAGCTTGGCCACGGGCCACCCCTCAGATACGCAGTATTTT; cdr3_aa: CASSLATGHPSDTQYF